The clone carrying this T cell receptor (beta chain) was recorded only once. Antigen specificity is unknown. Primers for the PCR totalled 60 Vbeta and 13 Jbeta. The data were produced by immunoSEQ multiplex PCR, yet TCRdb's version contains in-frame clones alone and is incomplete. In the table there are roughly 200,000 clones, roughly 85% of which are singletons. This entry is derived from a study of cytomegalovirus exposure and HLA in healthy donors. Whole-study results and caveats: The study reported that TCR beta sequences accurately predicted HLA-A and HLA-B alleles in most subjects. Associated with HLA alleles at 0.05 false discovery rate in a later analysis were about 17,000 TCR beta sequences.

From germline, CDR1 is PRHDT and CDR2 FYEKMQ (reference sequence). CDR3 length: 18 residues. Trimming cost V 0 bases and J 0 bases, with 14 bases left between them. J is TRBJ1-4 and V is TRBV13; no clear D. The clonotype originates from a woman aged 45-59 years in good health and CMV-seronegative. What was sequenced was PBMCs. CDR3 coding DNA: TGTGCCAGCAGCTTAGGAAGCGGTCGACGGGCAACTAATGAAAAACTGTTTTTT. It yields the protein CASSLGSGRRATNEKLFF. The full variable domain, rest sourced from reference TRBV13 and TRBJ1-4, is AAGVIQSPRHLIKEKRETATLKCYPIPRHDTVYWYQQGPGQDPQFLISFYEKMQSDKGSIPDRFSAQQFSDYHSELNMSSLELGDSALYFCASSLGSGRRATNEKLFFGSGTQLSVL.